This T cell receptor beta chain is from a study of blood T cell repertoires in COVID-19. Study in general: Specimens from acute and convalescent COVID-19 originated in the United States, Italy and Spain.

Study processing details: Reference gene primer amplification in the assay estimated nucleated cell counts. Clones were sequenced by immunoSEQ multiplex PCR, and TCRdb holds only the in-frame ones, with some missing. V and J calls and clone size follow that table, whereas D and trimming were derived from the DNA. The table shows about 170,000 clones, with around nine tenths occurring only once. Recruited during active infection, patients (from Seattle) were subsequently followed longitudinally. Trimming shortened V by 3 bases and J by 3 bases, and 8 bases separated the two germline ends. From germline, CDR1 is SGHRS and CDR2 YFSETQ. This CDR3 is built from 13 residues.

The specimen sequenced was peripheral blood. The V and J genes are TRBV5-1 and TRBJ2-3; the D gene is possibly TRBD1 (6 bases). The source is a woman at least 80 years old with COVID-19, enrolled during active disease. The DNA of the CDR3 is TGCGCCAGCAGCTCCACAGGGACAGATACGCAGTATTTT. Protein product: CASSSTGTDTQYF.